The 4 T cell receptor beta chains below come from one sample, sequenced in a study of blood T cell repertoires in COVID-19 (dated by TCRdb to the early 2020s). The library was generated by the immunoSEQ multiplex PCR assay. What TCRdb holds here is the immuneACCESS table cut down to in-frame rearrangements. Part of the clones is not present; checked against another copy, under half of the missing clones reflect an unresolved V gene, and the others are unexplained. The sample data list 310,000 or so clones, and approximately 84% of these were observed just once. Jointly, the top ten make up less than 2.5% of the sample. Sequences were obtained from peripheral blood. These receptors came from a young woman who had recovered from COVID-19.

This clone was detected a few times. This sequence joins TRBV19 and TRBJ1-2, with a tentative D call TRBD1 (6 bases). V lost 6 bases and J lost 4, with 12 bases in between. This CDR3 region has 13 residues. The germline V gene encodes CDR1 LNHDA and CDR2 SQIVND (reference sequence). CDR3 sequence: CASRIQGSYGYTF. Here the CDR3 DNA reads TGTGCCAGTAGGATTCAGGGGTCCTATGGCTACACCTTC.

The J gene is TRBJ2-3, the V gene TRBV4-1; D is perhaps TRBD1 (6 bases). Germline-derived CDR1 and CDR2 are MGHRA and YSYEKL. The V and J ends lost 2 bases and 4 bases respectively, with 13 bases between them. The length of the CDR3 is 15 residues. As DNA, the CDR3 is TGCGCCAGCAGCCAACAGTTAGGGGGATCAGATACGCAGTATTTT. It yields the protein CASSQQLGGSDTQYF.

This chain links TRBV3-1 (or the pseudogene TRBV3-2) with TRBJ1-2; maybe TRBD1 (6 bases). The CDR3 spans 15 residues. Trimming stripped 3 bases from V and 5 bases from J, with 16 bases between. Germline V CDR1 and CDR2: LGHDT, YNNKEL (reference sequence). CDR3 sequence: CASSQIKQGWYGYTF. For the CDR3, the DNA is TGTGCCAGCAGCCAGATTAAACAGGGTTGGTATGGCTACACCTTC.

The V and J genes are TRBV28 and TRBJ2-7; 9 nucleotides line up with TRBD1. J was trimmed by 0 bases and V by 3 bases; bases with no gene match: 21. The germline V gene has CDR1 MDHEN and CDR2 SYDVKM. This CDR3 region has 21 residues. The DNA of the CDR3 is TGTGCCAGCAGTTTTCCGGCGCTTGAAATCGGTACAGGGGGCCTCTCCTACGAGCAGTACTTC. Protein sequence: CASSFPALEIGTGGLSYEQYF. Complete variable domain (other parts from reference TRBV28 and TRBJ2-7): DVKVTQSSRYLVKRTGEKVFLECVQDMDHENMFWYRQDPGLGLRLIYFSYDVKMKEKGDIPEGYSVSREKKERFSLILESASTNQTSMYLCASSFPALEIGTGGLSYEQYFGPGTRLTVT.